This TCR beta chain derives from a study of blood T cell repertoires in COVID-19. On the study more broadly: PBMCs, B-cell-depleted T cells, or T cells were the source of the cDNA or gDNA that made up the material.

Germline assignment: CDR1 LGHNA and CDR2 YSLEER. This CDR3 contains 14 residues. The V end was cut by 1 base, the J end by 7 bases, with 13 bases between. Original handling: How many nucleated cells were present was estimated from reference gene primer amplification. Sequencing was performed with immunoSEQ multiplex PCR; in TCRdb, only in-frame clones are kept and a portion is missing. That table furnishes V, J and clone size, whereas the DNA furnished D and trimming. The sample contains 200,000 to 250,000 clones, 80% to 85% of which appear only once. This TCR came from a woman older than 75 with COVID-19, enrolled during active disease. This chain links TRBV4-3 with TRBJ1-2; D is ambiguous. What was sequenced was peripheral blood. This CDR3 is CASSQVVLEGGYTF. The CDR3, as DNA: TGCGCCAGCAGCCAAGTTGTGCTGGAGGGTGGCTACACCTTC.